The 16 T cell receptor beta chains below all came from one sample that was sequenced in a study of blood T cell repertoires in COVID-19. The table came from immunoSEQ multiplex PCR; TCRdb's copy has only in-frame clones and leaves some out. The table records approximately 140,000 clones, roughly 82% of them present only once. The material sequenced was peripheral blood. The source is a man aged 80 or over with acute or convalescent COVID-19.

By share, this clone ranks as medium-sized. This sequence joins TRBV6-6 and TRBJ1-4; perhaps TRBD1 as D (5 bases). Trimming left V 10 bases short and J 8 bases short, with 17 bases between. Germline CDR1 MNHNY, CDR2 SVGAGI (reference sequence). The CDR3 sequence is 13 residues long. The CDR3 loop is CATGTTEREKLFF. CDR3 coding DNA: TGTGCCACCGGGACTACGGAGCGGGAAAAACTGTTTTTT.

V usage is TRBV3-1 (or the pseudogene TRBV3-2) and J usage is TRBJ1-1; 8 bases are a match to TRBD1. J gave up 7 bases and V 4 bases, and 8 bases lay outside the gene matches. This CDR3 comprises 14 residues. Germline values: CDR1 LGHDT, CDR2 YNNKEL (reference sequence). CDR3 loop: CASSPGQGWGEAFF. CDR3 coding DNA: TGTGCCAGCAGCCCCGGACAGGGTTGGGGTGAAGCTTTCTTT.

V and J are TRBV6-2 or TRBV6-3 and TRBJ2-7, with TRBD1 matching 8 bases. The trim removed 5 bases at V and 5 bases at J, leaving 8 bases unmatched. The germline V gene encodes CDR1 MNHEY and CDR2 SVGEGT. This CDR3 has 14 residues. CDR3 protein: CASSTWTGNNEQYF. CDR3 DNA: TGTGCCAGCAGTACCTGGACAGGGAACAACGAGCAGTACTTC.

This rearrangement joins TRBV18 to TRBJ1-2; 9 bases line up with TRBD1. The germline V gene has CDR1 KGHSH and CDR2 LQKENI. Unmatched junction bases numbered 6, after V lost 3 bases and J lost 7 bases. The CDR3 is made up of 14 amino acids. This chain's CDR3 is CASSPKRTGVGYTF. As DNA, the CDR3 is TGTGCCAGCTCACCGAAGAGGACAGGGGTTGGCTACACCTTC.

The CDR3 coding sequence is TGTGCCAGCAGTTCCAAGAACACCGGGGAGCTGTTTTTT. Encoded protein: CASSSKNTGELFF. The chain carries TRBV11-2 and TRBJ2-2; D gene unclear. Germline CDR1 and CDR2: SGHAT and FQNNGV. The CDR3 has 13 residues. V lost 6 bases and J 1 base, leaving 6 bases between the germline ends.

CDR3: CASSVGLPKTGELFF. Here the CDR3 DNA reads TGTGCCAGCAGCGTAGGACTTCCCAAGACCGGGGAGCTGTTTTTT. The chain uses TRBV9 and TRBJ2-2, with D unclear. CDR1 is SGDLS, CDR2 YYNGEE, per germline. Trimming cost V 0 bases and J 5 bases, with 11 bases left between them. The CDR3 has 15 residues.

V is TRBV25-1 and J is TRBJ2-7; possible D gene TRBD2, 5 bases. The CDR3 is 14 amino acids. Trimming removed 5 bases at V and 3 bases at J, with 14 bases between. Per the germline V gene, CDR1 is MGHDK and CDR2 is SYGVNS. The CDR3 region has the DNA TGTGCCAGCAGTCCTCCTTCGGGGAGCTACGAGCAGTACTTC. Translation: CASSPPSGSYEQYF.

This chain joins TRBV4-1 and TRBJ2-7; maybe TRBD1 (6 bases). The CDR3 has 18 amino acids. Trimming removed 0 bases at V and 4 bases at J, with 22 bases between. Germline assignment: CDR1 MGHRA and CDR2 YSYEKL. The CDR3 here is CASSQDKDSSRNSYEQYF. CDR3 nucleotides: TGCGCCAGCAGCCAAGATAAGGACAGCTCGCGTAACTCGTACGAGCAGTACTTC.

The genes are TRBV18 and TRBJ2-2; perhaps TRBD2 as D (5 bases). Germline V gives CDR1 KGHSH, CDR2 LQKENI. The CDR3 runs 17 residues. Deletions cut 8 bases from V and 3 bases from J, with 22 bases between. CDR3 DNA sequence: TGTGCCAGCATACCAACCAGCGGCAGGTTTTACACCGGGGAGCTGTTTTTT. Encoded protein: CASIPTSGRFYTGELFF.

This clone occurred many times. This rearrangement joins TRBV28 to TRBJ2-3; possible D gene TRBD1, 5 bases. The germline CDR1 and CDR2 sequences are MDHEN and SYDVKM. V was clipped by 8 bases and J by 3 bases, with 12 bases between them. The CDR3 consists of 13 residues. As DNA, the CDR3 is TGTGCCAGCTATTCTAGGGGAACAGATACGCAGTATTTT. Translating gives CASYSRGTDTQYF.

In this sample, this clone turned up a few times. The chain is built from TRBV18 and TRBJ2-2, with D perhaps TRBD1 (5 bases). This CDR3 is built from 14 residues. Germline CDR1 and CDR2: KGHSH and LQKENI. Trimming left V 2 bases short and J 3 bases short, with 7 bases between. The DNA for the CDR3 is TGTGCCAGCTCACCAGACAGCTACACCGGGGAGCTGTTTTTT. This sequence encodes CASSPDSYTGELFF.

The chain recombines TRBV7-9 with TRBJ1-5; a weak D match, TRBD1 (6 bases). Germline CDR1 reads SEHNR; CDR2 reads FQNEAQ (reference sequence). Trimming removed 5 bases at V and 0 bases at J, with 23 bases between. CDR3 length: 19 residues. CDR3 loop: CASSQKTSWGLDSNQPQHF. CDR3 sequence (DNA): TGTGCCAGCAGCCAAAAAACTAGTTGGGGGCTTGATAGCAATCAGCCCCAGCATTTT.

This chain joins TRBV15 and TRBJ2-7; the D gene is possibly TRBD1 (5 bases). V lost 2 bases and J lost 3, with 8 bases in between. The CDR3 extends over 13 amino acids. Germline CDR1 LNHNV, CDR2 YYDKDF (reference sequence). DNA of the CDR3: TGTGCCACCAGCAGACAGGGAATCTACGAGCAGTACTTC. The encoded protein is CATSRQGIYEQYF.

The CDR3 nucleotides are TGTGCCATCAGTGAGTCAGCGGGGGGAATCGGAGATACGCAGTATTTT. Its translation is CAISESAGGIGDTQYF. The chain couples TRBV10-3 to TRBJ2-3; 9 bases are a match to TRBD2. The length of the CDR3 is 16 residues. Germline CDR1 ENHRY, CDR2 SYGVKD. The V segment lost 0 bases and the J segment 5 bases; nucleotides outside the gene matches: 6.

The rearrangement uses TRBV5-5 and TRBJ2-6; D unresolved. This CDR3 region has 16 residues. Deletions cut 5 bases from V and 0 bases from J, with 12 bases between. Germline CDR1 reads SGHKS; CDR2 reads YYEKEE (reference sequence). DNA of the CDR3: TGTGCCAGCAGGTCACAACAGAGCTCTGGGGCCAACGTCCTGACTTTC. Translated, it gives CASRSQQSSGANVLTF.

The chain uses TRBV6-1 and TRBJ2-3; TRBD2 aligns across 11 bases. CDR3 length equals 17 residues. Germline trimming cut 3 bases from V and 0 bases from J; bases unmatched to any gene: 5. CDR1 and CDR2 from the germline V gene are MNHNS and SASEGT. This CDR3 reads CASSDSGTSGSTDTQYF. CDR3 nucleotides: TGTGCCAGCAGTGATTCCGGGACTAGCGGTAGCACAGATACGCAGTATTTT.